This T cell receptor beta chain was sequenced during a study of T cells in Graves' hyperthyroidism and ophthalmopathy. Study-wide points: Expanded thyroid clonotypes (above 0.001) were mostly also found in blood.

The J segment lost 9 bases and the V segment lost 6 bases, leaving 9 bases of the junction unmatched. The CDR3 runs to 14 residues. CDR1 and CDR2 (germline): SNHLY, FYNNEI. This clonotype showed up many times. Its specificity is not known. Amplified regions were TCR beta CDR3 sequences from RNA transcripts. First-round RT-PCR of the TCR CDR3 relied on the HTBI primer set. TCRdb ran MiXCR on the multiplex PCR reads and lists one entry per CDR3 protein. The table shows a few hundred thousand distinct CDR3 sequences, with 16% occurring only once. The chain couples TRBV2 to TRBJ2-1; 9 nucleotides agree with TRBD1. This TCR was sampled from a woman aged 40 to 50 with Graves' ophthalmopathy. Sequencing was done on a sample of blood. The CDR3 region is CASSVPGQGGEQFF. As DNA, the CDR3 is TGTGCCAGCAGCGTCCCGGGACAGGGAGGTGAGCAGTTCTTC.